The clone carrying this T cell receptor beta chain appeared many times. Its specificity is unknown. The ends lost 7 bases at V and 4 bases at J; junction bases unmatched: 13. This CDR3 is 18 amino acids long. The entry originates in a study of regulatory T cells in long-lasting Graves disease. Study-level results: Persistent disease showed a preference for TRBV28, TRBJ1-2 and TRBJ2-5. Patients whose Graves' disease persisted exhibited lower TCR diversity than those newly diagnosed.

Time point of the sample: newly diagnosed GD, antithyroid drugs for less than 3 months. Researchers made the TCR library from RNA that was extracted from PBMCs. Construction of the TCR beta libraries employed iRepertoire HTBI primers in conjunction with Arm-PCR of CDR3 regions. TCRdb reprocessed the multiplex PCR reads with MiXCR, giving one entry per CDR3 protein. The sample shows 600,000 to 650,000 distinct CDR3 sequences, 15% to 20% of them seen only once. This same sample was also part of a study on T cells in Graves' hyperthyroidism and ophthalmopathy.

The starting material was peripheral blood mononuclear cells (PBMCs), obtained at new diagnosis, from a patient treated with antithyroid drugs. The J gene is TRBJ2-1, the V gene TRBV12-3 or TRBV12-4, with 13 bases fitting TRBD2. The sequence derives from a woman aged 25 to 39 with Graves disease. The CDR3 loop is CASTQLAGGPIRYNEQFF. CDR3 in DNA: TGTGCCAGCACCCAACTAGCGGGAGGGCCAATTCGGTACAATGAGCAGTTCTTC.